Given below is one T cell receptor (beta chain) in context. Its antigen is currently unknown. These data are taken from a study of T cell responses to AZD1222 COVID-19 vaccine. Broader study findings: Donors were largely white British and mainly female; clonal diversity was possibly underestimated. The study sampled repertoires only after the peak T cell response.

CDR3 length: 14 amino acids. V shed 4 bases and J shed 2 bases, with 12 bases lying between them. CDR1 and CDR2 (germline): SQVTM, ANQGSEA. The method was immunoSEQ multiplex PCR; TCRdb's version includes in-frame clones alone and lacks a portion of them. Here the sample spans 75,000 to 100,000 clones, around 86% being singletons. This rearrangement joins TRBV29-1 to TRBJ1-3; D is undetermined. The sequence derives from an adult in good health. Sequencing was performed on peripheral blood, taken on day 0 of AZD1222 vaccination. This CDR3 reads CSVGGPQAGNTIYF. CDR3 DNA sequence: TGCAGCGTTGGCGGACCGCAGGCTGGAAACACCATATATTTT.